The 27 T cell receptor beta chains given below trace back to one sample, sequenced in a study of T cell changes during pregnancy in multiple sclerosis. Data came from immunoSEQ multiplex PCR; TCRdb stores just in-frame clones and leaves some out. The sample has 65,000 to 90,000 clones; around 90% are singletons. The material was peripheral blood, obtained in the second trimester of pregnancy. These receptors were obtained from a female donor with multiple sclerosis, enrolled in a pregnancy study.

The CDR3 here is CASSPVKLGQRGSPLHF. The CDR3 region has the DNA TGTGCCAGCAGCCCAGTAAAATTGGGACAGAGGGGTTCACCCCTCCACTTT. This sequence joins TRBV11-2 and TRBJ1-6, with 7 nucleotides matching TRBD1. The V gene's germline CDR1 is SGHAT and CDR2 FQNNGV. J lost 9 bases, V lost 5 bases, and 16 bases had no gene match. The length of the CDR3 is 17 residues.

The V call is TRBV2, the J call TRBJ2-7; a possible D gene is TRBD1 (6 bases). Germline CDR1 and CDR2: SNHLY and FYNNEI. This CDR3 has 16 amino acids. V lost 1 base, J lost 1 base, and 14 bases lay in between. CDR3: CASSEERGKLSYEQYF. DNA for the CDR3: TGTGCCAGCAGTGAAGAGAGGGGGAAACTATCCTACGAGCAGTACTTC.

The rearrangement links TRBV5-1 to TRBJ2-2; 10 nucleotides line up with TRBD2. CDR3 length: 15 residues. Trimming took 4 bases from V and 5 from J; bases not matched to a gene: 5. Per the germline V gene, CDR1 is SGHRS and CDR2 is YFSETQ. CDR3 in amino acids: CASSLLAGVTGELFF. CDR3 in DNA: TGCGCCAGCAGCCTCCTAGCGGGGGTTACCGGGGAGCTGTTTTTT.

This chain joins TRBV19 and TRBJ1-4; 10 bases fit TRBD1. CDR1 LNHDA and CDR2 SQIVND come from the germline V gene (reference sequence). CDR3 length: 14 amino acids. V was pared by 6 bases and J by 7 bases, with 5 bases of the junction left unmatched. CDR3 sequence reads: CASSRTGGVEKLFF. Here the CDR3 DNA reads TGTGCCAGTAGCCGGACAGGGGGTGTTGAAAAACTGTTTTTT.

The V and J genes are TRBV7-3 and TRBJ1-1; D is perhaps TRBD1 (5 bases). Germline CDR1 is SGHTA and CDR2 is FQGTGA. With 5 bases removed from V and 1 base from J, the gap between germline ends came to 11 bases. The CDR3 consists of 14 residues. CDR3 sequence (DNA): TGTGCCAGCAGCCTAGGGGTAGCGAACACTGAAGCTTTCTTT. It yields the protein CASSLGVANTEAFF.

V and J are TRBV4-1 and TRBJ2-3, with 12 bases that match TRBD2. Germline values: CDR1 MGHRA, CDR2 YSYEKL. This CDR3 has 19 amino acids. Germline trimming cut 0 bases from V and 0 bases from J; bases unmatched to any gene: 7. The CDR3 bases are TGCGCCAGCAGCCAAGAATACCTCGGGACTAGCGGGAGCACAGATACGCAGTATTTT. Translating it yields CASSQEYLGTSGSTDTQYF.

A single count supports this clone. V usage is TRBV14 and J usage is TRBJ2-7, with 8 bases identical to TRBD2. Germline CDR1 is SGHDN and CDR2 is FVKESK. Trimming removed 0 bases from V and 2 bases from J; junction bases left unmatched: 12. CDR3 length equals 18 residues. CDR3 DNA: TGTGCCAGCAGCCAAGATCATCTCATTACAGCGGGGGCCTACGAGCAGTACTTC. Translating it yields CASSQDHLITAGAYEQYF.

J is TRBJ2-7 and V is TRBV13; the match to TRBD2 covers 7 bases. Unmatched junction bases numbered 13, after V lost 1 base and J lost 7 bases. The CDR3 consists of 16 residues. In germline, CDR1 is PRHDT, CDR2 FYEKMQ (reference sequence). The CDR3 DNA reads as TGTGCCAGCAGCTTAGATGGGGCTAGCGGCCAGGGTGAGCAGTACTTC. It yields the protein CASSLDGASGQGEQYF.

This chain connects TRBV11-2 to TRBJ2-2; D ambiguous. V lost 1 base and J lost 7, with 10 bases in between. Looked up from germline, CDR1 is SGHAT and CDR2 is FQNNGV. The CDR3 extends over 14 amino acids. The CDR3 loop reads CASSLAMGIGELFF. The CDR3 DNA is TGTGCCAGCAGCTTAGCAATGGGCATCGGGGAGCTGTTTTTT.

CDR3 DNA: TGTGCCAGCAGTTCTCCGGCAGGGCCCTCTGAAGCTTTCTTT. Its translation is CASSSPAGPSEAFF. The chain links TRBV28 to TRBJ1-1, with TRBD1 as a possible D gene (5 bases). Per germline, CDR1 MDHEN and CDR2 SYDVKM. The CDR3 is made up of 14 amino acids. Trimming shortened V by 4 bases and J by 6 bases, and 15 bases separated the two germline ends.

The CDR3 region has the DNA TGTGCCAGCAGCGGGGTAGCGGGGCTCACAGATACGCAGTATTTT. Its translation is CASSGVAGLTDTQYF. The V and J genes are TRBV9 and TRBJ2-3; 8 bases align to TRBD2. V trimming: 3 bases; J trimming: 2 bases; junction bases outside the gene matches: 5. This CDR3 spans 15 amino acids. The V gene's germline CDR1 is SGDLS and CDR2 YYNGEE.

CDR3 sequence (DNA): TGCAGCGTTGGCCCGGGGGACTACGAGCAGTACTTC. This encodes CSVGPGDYEQYF. The gene calls are TRBV29-1 and TRBJ2-7; D is possibly TRBD2 (6 bases). Germline CDR1 reads SQVTM; CDR2 reads ANQGSEA. Trimming removed 4 bases from V and 3 bases from J, with 10 bases in between. CDR3 length: 12 amino acids.

The table lists this clone with a count of one. The chain uses TRBV6-1 and TRBJ2-5, with TRBD1 as a possible D gene (6 bases). The CDR3 length is 16 residues. Germline-derived CDR1 and CDR2 are MNHNS and SASEGT. V was trimmed by 3 bases and J by 5 bases, leaving 19 bases between them. The CDR3 nucleotides are TGTGCCAGCAGTGAGAAGACAGGATGGGTTCGGGAGACCCAGTACTTC. Translated: CASSEKTGWVRETQYF.

The J gene is TRBJ1-1, the V gene TRBV30; D gene unclear. The CDR3 consists of 13 residues. Trimming left V 0 bases short and J 6 bases short, with 11 bases between. The germline CDR1 and CDR2 sequences are GTSNPN and SVGIG (reference sequence). CDR3 bases: TGTGCCTGGAGTGTACGGGGTGGGGCTGAAGCTTTCTTT. Its protein product is CAWSVRGGAEAFF.

This chain joins TRBV7-9 and TRBJ1-1; 10 bases match TRBD1. The V segment lost 1 base and the J segment 4 bases; nucleotides outside the gene matches: 0. The CDR3 has 14 residues. The germline gives CDR1 SEHNR, CDR2 FQNEAQ (reference sequence). The DNA of the CDR3 is TGTGCCAGCAGCTTAGGACAGGGGGCCACTGAAGCTTTCTTT. Amino acids: CASSLGQGATEAFF.

This chain connects TRBV15 to TRBJ2-4; 7 bases fit TRBD2. With V trimmed by 4 bases and J by 3 bases, 6 bases remained unmatched. The CDR3 covers 15 residues. Per germline, CDR1 LNHNV and CDR2 YYDKDF (reference sequence). The CDR3 protein is CATSISSGHKNIQYF. Here the CDR3 DNA reads TGTGCCACCAGCATTTCTAGCGGACACAAAAACATTCAGTACTTC.

This chain connects TRBV19 to TRBJ2-3, with 11 positions matching TRBD2. The V segment lost 5 bases and the J segment 1 base; nucleotides outside the gene matches: 5. Germline V gene lookup returns CDR1 LNHDA and CDR2 SQIVND (reference sequence). This CDR3 comprises 16 residues. DNA of the CDR3: TGTGCCAGTAGTCCCAGACTAGCGGGGCGCACAGATACGCAGTATTTT. Its translation: CASSPRLAGRTDTQYF. The full variable domain, in which reference TRBV19 and TRBJ2-3 provide the parts outside the CDR3, is DGGITQSPKYLFRKEGQNVTLSCEQNLNHDAMYWYRQDPGQGLRLIYYSQIVNDFQKGDIAEGYSVSREKKESFPLTVTSAQKNPTAFYLCASSPRLAGRTDTQYFGPGTRLTVL.

This chain joins TRBV29-1 and TRBJ2-3, with 9 bases lining up with TRBD2. J lost 1 base, V lost 0 bases, and 8 bases had no gene match. CDR1 and CDR2 (germline): SQVTM, ANQGSEA. This CDR3 contains 17 residues. The CDR3 DNA sequence: TGCAGCGTTGAAGATCTGATGGTAGCGGGGGGCACAGATACGCAGTATTTT. This encodes CSVEDLMVAGGTDTQYF.

The genes are TRBV5-1 and TRBJ2-7, with 11 bases lining up with TRBD2. V was clipped by 4 bases and J by 5 bases; unmatched bases: 11. The CDR3 has 16 residues. The germline gives CDR1 SGHRS, CDR2 YFSETQ. The CDR3, as DNA: TGCGCCAGCAGCCCCCGACTAGCGGGATTCAACGACGAGCAGTACTTC. Its protein product is CASSPRLAGFNDEQYF.

J is TRBJ2-1 and V is TRBV27; D might be TRBD1 (6 bases). The CDR3 spans 13 residues. Germline V gives CDR1 MNHEY, CDR2 SMNVEV (reference sequence). Trimming took 5 bases from V and 7 from J, leaving 12 bases between them. The CDR3, as DNA: TGTGCCAGCAGTAAACAGGGATGGAATGAGCAGTTCTTC. It specifies CASSKQGWNEQFF.

The chain links TRBV19 to TRBJ1-1; D is perhaps TRBD1 (6 bases). V was shortened by 0 bases and J by 7 bases, with 15 bases between the two germline ends. CDR3 size: 15 residues. CDR1 is LNHDA, CDR2 SQIVND, per germline (reference sequence). The CDR3 DNA reads TGTGCCAGTAGTATAGATGGGTCGGCAGGGGATGAAGCTTTCTTT. Encoded protein: CASSIDGSAGDEAFF.

This chain connects TRBV5-8 to TRBJ1-5, with TRBD1 matching 7 bases. The trim removed 4 bases at V and 9 bases at J, leaving 13 bases unmatched. From germline, CDR1 is SGHTS and CDR2 YDEGEE. This CDR3 has 15 amino acids. The CDR3: CASSLTIGGPAPQHF. The CDR3 DNA reads as TGTGCCAGCAGCCTTACCATAGGGGGCCCAGCGCCCCAGCATTTT.

CDR3 sequence: CAISPGSDEQYF. The CDR3 DNA reads TGTGCCATCAGCCCCGGGTCCGACGAGCAGTACTTC. V is TRBV10-3 and J is TRBJ2-7, with D hard to call. This CDR3 has 12 residues. Germline V lookup: CDR1 ENHRY, CDR2 SYGVKD. The germline V and J ends were trimmed by 6 bases and 5 bases, with 11 bases remaining between them.

The chain links TRBV5-4 to TRBJ1-2; 8 positions agree with TRBD1. With V trimmed by 6 bases and J by 8 bases, 6 bases remained unmatched. Germline V gene data show CDR1 as SGHNT and CDR2 as YYREEE (reference sequence). The CDR3 has 12 residues. This CDR3 is CASTAGGTGYTF. The CDR3 nucleotides read TGTGCCAGCACCGCAGGGGGCACGGGCTACACCTTC.

A few counts support this clone. The chain joins TRBV5-4 to TRBJ2-1; D may be TRBD2 (7 bases). V lost 0 bases, J lost 4 bases, and 17 bases lay in between. Germline V gives CDR1 SGHNT, CDR2 YYREEE (reference sequence). The CDR3 runs to 17 residues. DNA of the CDR3: TGTGCCAGCAGCTTGGGTGGTGGCGGGGGCTCGTACAATGAGCAGTTCTTC. Amino acid sequence: CASSLGGGGGSYNEQFF.

The chain combines TRBV12-5 with TRBJ1-1; 9 bases line up with TRBD1. Looked up from germline, CDR1 is LGHNT and CDR2 is FRNRAP. CDR3 length: 15 amino acids. V was pared by 1 base and J by 7 bases, with 7 bases of the junction left unmatched. The CDR3 protein is CASGLGQGGFDEAFF. For the CDR3, the DNA is TGTGCTAGTGGTTTGGGACAGGGGGGATTCGATGAAGCTTTCTTT.

Only a few counts were recorded for this clone. The chain combines TRBV19 with TRBJ2-7; 9 bases map to TRBD1. Germline V gene data show CDR1 as LNHDA and CDR2 as SQIVND (reference sequence). V was pared by 8 bases and J by 4 bases, with 3 bases of the junction left unmatched. CDR3 length equals 12 residues. CDR3 sequence reads: CASRGQGYEQYF. The CDR3 DNA reads as TGTGCCAGTCGCGGACAGGGGTACGAGCAGTACTTC.